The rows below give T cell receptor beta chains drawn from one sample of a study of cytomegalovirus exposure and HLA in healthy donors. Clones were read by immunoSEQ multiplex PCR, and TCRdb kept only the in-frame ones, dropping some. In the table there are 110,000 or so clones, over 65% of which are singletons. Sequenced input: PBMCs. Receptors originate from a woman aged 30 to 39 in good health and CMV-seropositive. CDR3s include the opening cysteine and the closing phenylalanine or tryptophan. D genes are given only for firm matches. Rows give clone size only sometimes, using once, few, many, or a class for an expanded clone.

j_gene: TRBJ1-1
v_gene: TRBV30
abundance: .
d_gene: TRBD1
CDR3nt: TGTGCCTGGACCAGGGACAGGGGGTACACTGAAGCTTTCTTT
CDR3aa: CAWTRDRGYTEAFF

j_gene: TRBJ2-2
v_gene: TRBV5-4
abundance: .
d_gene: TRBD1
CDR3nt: TGTGCCACCGAAACCGGGACAGGGGGCACCGGGGAGCTGTTTTTT
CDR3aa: CATETGTGGTGELFF

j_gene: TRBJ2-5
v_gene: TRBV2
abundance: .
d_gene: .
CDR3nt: TGTGCCAGCAGTGAAGCGAACCAGGGGTTGGAGACCCAGTACTTC
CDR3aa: CASSEANQGLETQYF

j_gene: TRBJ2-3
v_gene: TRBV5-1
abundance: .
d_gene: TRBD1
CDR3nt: TGCGCCAGCAGAGATGACAGGGGCCCGGATACGCAGTATTTT
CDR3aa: CASRDDRGPDTQYF

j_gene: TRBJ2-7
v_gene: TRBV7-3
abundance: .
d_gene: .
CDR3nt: TGTTCCAGCAGATACAGGGCCGAGCAGTACTTC
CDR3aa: CSSRYRAEQYF

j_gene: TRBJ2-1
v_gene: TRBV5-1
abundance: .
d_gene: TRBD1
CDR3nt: TGCGCCAGCAGCTCCCGGGACAGTCGAGATGGGCAGTTCTTC
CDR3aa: CASSSRDSRDGQFF

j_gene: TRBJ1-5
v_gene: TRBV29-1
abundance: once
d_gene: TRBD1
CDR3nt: TGCAGCGTTGTTACAGGGGCCATGTCCCAGCCCCAGCATTTT
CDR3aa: CSVVTGAMSQPQHF

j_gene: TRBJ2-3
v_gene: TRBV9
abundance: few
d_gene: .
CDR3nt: TGTGCCAGCAGCATCGGTGAAGATACGCAGTATTTT
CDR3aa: CASSIGEDTQYF

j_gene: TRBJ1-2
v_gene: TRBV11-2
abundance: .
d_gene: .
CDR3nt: TGTGCCAGCAGCACTACGGACACCCCAGAGGACTATGGCTACACCTTC
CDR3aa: CASSTTDTPEDYGYTF

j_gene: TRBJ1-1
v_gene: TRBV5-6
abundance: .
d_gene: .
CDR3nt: TGTGCCAGCAGCCCTCGGGGGGGGAACACTGAAGCTTTCTTT
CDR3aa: CASSPRGGNTEAFF

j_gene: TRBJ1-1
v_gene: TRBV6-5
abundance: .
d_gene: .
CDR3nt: TGTGCCAGCAGTTACATCGGGGGGGACACTGAAGCTTTCTTT
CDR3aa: CASSYIGGDTEAFF

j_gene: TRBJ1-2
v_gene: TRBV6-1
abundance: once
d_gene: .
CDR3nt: TGTGCCAGCAGTGAGGGACTCTATGGCTACACCTTC
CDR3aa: CASSEGLYGYTF

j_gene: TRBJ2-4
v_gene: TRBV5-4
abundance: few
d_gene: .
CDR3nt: TGTGCCAGCAGCTTGGCCTCGAGGGAGCGGAACATTCAGTACTTC
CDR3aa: CASSLASRERNIQYF

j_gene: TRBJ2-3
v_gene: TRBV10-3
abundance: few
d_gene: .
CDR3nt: TGTGCCATCAGAGGGACAAAGGGATTTGTTACAGATACGCAGTATTTT
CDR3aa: CAIRGTKGFVTDTQYF

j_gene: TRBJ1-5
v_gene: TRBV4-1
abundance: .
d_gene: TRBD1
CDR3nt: TGCGCCAGCAGCCAAGAGGACAGGGAAAATCAGCCCCAGCATTTT
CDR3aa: CASSQEDRENQPQHF

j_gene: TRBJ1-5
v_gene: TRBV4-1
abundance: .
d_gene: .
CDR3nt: TGCGCCAGCAGCCAAGTACAGTTTCAGCCCCAGCATTTT
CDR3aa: CASSQVQFQPQHF

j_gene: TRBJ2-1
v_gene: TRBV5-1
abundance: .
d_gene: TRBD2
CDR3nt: TGCGCCAGCAGCTTAAACCCGGGACTAGCGGGGGTCGATGAGCAGTTCTTC
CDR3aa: CASSLNPGLAGVDEQFF

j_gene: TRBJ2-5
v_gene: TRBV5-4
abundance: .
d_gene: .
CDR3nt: TGTGCCAGCGGAAATAACAACGCGACACAAGAGACCCAGTACTTC
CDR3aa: CASGNNNATQETQYF

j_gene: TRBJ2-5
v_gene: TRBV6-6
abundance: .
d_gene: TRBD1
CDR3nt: TGTGCCAGCAGTTACAGGACAGGGGGCCGAGGGGAGACCCAGTACTTC
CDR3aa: CASSYRTGGRGETQYF

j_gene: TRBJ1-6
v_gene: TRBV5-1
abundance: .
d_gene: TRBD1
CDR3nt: TGCGCCAGCAATCCGGGACAGGGAAATTCACCCCTCCACTTT
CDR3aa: CASNPGQGNSPLHF

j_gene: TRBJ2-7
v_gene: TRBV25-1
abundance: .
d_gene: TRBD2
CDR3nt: TGTGCCAGCAGTGAAACCGGGACTAGCGGGAGTCCCTCCTACGAGCAGTACTTC
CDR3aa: CASSETGTSGSPSYEQYF

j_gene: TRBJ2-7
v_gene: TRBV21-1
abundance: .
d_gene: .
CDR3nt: TGTGCCAGCAGCCTCCCGAGGCTAGCGGGAGCCGGGACCTACGAGCAGTACTTC
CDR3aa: CASSLPRLAGAGTYEQYF

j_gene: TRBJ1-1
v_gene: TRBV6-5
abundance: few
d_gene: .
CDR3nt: TGTGCCAGCAGTTACTCCACGAGACAGAACACTGAAGCTTTCTTT
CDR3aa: CASSYSTRQNTEAFF

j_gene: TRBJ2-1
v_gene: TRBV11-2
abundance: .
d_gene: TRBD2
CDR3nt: TGTGCCAGCAGCACCCCGGGACTAGCAGTCAATGAGCAGTTCTTC
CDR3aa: CASSTPGLAVNEQFF

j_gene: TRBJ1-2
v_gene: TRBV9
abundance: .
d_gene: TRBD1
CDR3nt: TGTGCCAGCAGCGCAGACTTGATCAGGGGGAGTGGCTACACCTTC
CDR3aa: CASSADLIRGSGYTF

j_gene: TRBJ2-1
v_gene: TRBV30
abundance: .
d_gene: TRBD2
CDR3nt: TGTGCCTGGACCTTAGGACTAGCGGGAGCCCGAAGCTCCTACAATGAGCAGTTCTTC
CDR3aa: CAWTLGLAGARSSYNEQFF

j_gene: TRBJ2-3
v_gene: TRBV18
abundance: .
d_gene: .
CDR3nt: TGTGCCAGCTCACCAAGACAGTCGGGGGCAGATACGCAGTATTTT
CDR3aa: CASSPRQSGADTQYF

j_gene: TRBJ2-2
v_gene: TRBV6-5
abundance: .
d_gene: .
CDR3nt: TGTGCCAGCAGCTTAACAGGAGCGAACACCGGGGAGCTGTTTTTT
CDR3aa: CASSLTGANTGELFF

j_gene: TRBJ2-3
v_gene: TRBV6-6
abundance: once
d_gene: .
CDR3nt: TGTGCCAGCAGTTACGGACAGAACACAGATACGCAGTATTTT
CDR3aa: CASSYGQNTDTQYF

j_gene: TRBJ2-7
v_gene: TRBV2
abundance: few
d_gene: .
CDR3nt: TGTGCCAGCACCTCCGACATGATTTACGAGCAGTACTTC
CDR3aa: CASTSDMIYEQYF

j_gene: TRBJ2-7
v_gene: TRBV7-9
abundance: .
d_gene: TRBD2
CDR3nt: TGTGCCAGCAGCTTACTAGCGGGGCAGTACGAGCAGTACTTC
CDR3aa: CASSLLAGQYEQYF

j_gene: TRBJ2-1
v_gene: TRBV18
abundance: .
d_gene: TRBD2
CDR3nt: TGTGCCAGCTCACCACTATTTGGGACTAGCGGAGAGGAGCAGTTCTTC
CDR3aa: CASSPLFGTSGEEQFF

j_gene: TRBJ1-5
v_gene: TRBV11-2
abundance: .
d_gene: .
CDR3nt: TGTGCCAGCAGAGATATTGACTTTCGGTCTAGCAATCAGCCCCAGCATTTT
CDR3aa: CASRDIDFRSSNQPQHF

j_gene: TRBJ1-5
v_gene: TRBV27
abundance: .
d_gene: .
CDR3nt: TGTGCCAGCAGTTTCCTCAATCAGCCCCAGCATTTT
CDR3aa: CASSFLNQPQHF

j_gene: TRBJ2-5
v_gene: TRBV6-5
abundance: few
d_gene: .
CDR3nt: TGTGCCAGGGGGCCCAGGGTGAGGTGGGAGACCCAGTACTTC
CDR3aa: CARGPRVRWETQYF

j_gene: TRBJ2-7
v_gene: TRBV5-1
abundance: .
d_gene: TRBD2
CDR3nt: TGCGCCAGCAGCTTGGCTGGAAATAGCGGGGGGATCTCCTACGAGCAGTACTTC
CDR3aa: CASSLAGNSGGISYEQYF

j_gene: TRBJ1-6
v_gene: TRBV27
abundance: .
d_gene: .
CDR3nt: TGTGCCAGCAGTTTATGGCCCTGGAATTCACCCCTCCACTTT
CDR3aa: CASSLWPWNSPLHF

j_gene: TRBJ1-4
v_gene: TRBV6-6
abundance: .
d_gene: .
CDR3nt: TGTGCCAGCAGTTACGGCGGGGCAGGGAATGAAAAACTGTTTTTT
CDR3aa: CASSYGGAGNEKLFF

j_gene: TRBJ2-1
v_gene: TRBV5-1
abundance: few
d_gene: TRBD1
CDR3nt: TGCGCCAGCAGCTTTGGACAGGGGGCTGAGAATGAGCAGTTCTTC
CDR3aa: CASSFGQGAENEQFF

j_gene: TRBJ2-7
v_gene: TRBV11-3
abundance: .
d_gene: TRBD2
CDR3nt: TGTGCCAGCAGCTTAACTTATAGCGGGAACCCCTACGAGCAGTACTTC
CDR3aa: CASSLTYSGNPYEQYF

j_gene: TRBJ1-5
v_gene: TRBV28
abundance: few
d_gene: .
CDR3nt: TGTGCCAGCAGTCAGGGGAACCAAGTCCAGCCCCAGCATTTT
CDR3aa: CASSQGNQVQPQHF

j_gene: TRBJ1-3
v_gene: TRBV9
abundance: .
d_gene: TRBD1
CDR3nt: TGTGCCAGCAGCGTAAGCACAGGGGGTTATGGAAACACCATATATTTT
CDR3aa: CASSVSTGGYGNTIYF

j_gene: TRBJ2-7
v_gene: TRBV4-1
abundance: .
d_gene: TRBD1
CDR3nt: TGCGCCAGCAGCCACCAAACAGGGGACGGATCCAACGAGCAGTACTTC
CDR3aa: CASSHQTGDGSNEQYF

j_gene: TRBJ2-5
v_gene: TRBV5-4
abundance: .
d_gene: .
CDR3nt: TGTGCCAGCAGCCCGACTAGTGATCGAGAGACCCAGTACTTC
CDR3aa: CASSPTSDRETQYF

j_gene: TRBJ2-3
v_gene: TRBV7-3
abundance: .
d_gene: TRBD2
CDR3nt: TGTGCCAGCAGCTTAATGGCGGGGGGTTCCACAGATACGCAGTATTTT
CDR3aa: CASSLMAGGSTDTQYF

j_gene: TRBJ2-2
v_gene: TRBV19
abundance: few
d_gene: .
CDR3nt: TGTGCCAGCTATCATAACACCGGGGAGCTGTTTTTT
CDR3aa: CASYHNTGELFF